Each of the 10 T cell receptor beta chains below was sequenced from the same sample in a study of Ad26.COV2.S vaccination and SARS-CoV-2 variants. Using immunoSEQ multiplex PCR, the repertoire was profiled, and TCRdb retains in-frame clones only, with some absent. Here the sample spans roughly 500,000 clones, 89% being singletons. The treatment is: 15 to 20 received Ad26.COV2.S at low or high dose, single or two shots; 5 received placebo; per-sample allocation not given. Specimens were obtained on day 63 following the first vaccine or placebo injection. Sequenced here: peripheral blood, sampled in a trial of Ad26.COV2.S vaccine versus placebo. The receptors come from a person between 18 and 60 years old who received the Ad26.COV2.S COVID-19 vaccine or a placebo.

The chain is built from TRBV4-3 and TRBJ2-6; the D is unclear. Trimming cost V 4 bases and J 0 bases, with 16 bases left between them. CDR1 and CDR2 from the germline V gene are LGHNA and YSLEER. CDR3 size: 18 residues. The DNA for the CDR3 is TGCGCCAGCAGCCCCGAGCCCCCCATAGACTCTGGGGCCAACGTCCTGACTTTC. Translated: CASSPEPPIDSGANVLTF.

The rearrangement uses TRBV18 and TRBJ1-1; 9 bases line up with TRBD1. Losses at the gene ends were 1 base for V and 6 bases for J; bases not matched to a gene: 9. CDR1 and CDR2 (germline): KGHSH, LQKENI. The CDR3 loop spans 16 amino acids. The CDR3 region has the DNA TGTGCCAGCTCACCACGGGGACAGGGTGAGGAATCTGAAGCTTTCTTT. Amino acids: CASSPRGQGEESEAFF. Full variable domain (rest looked up from reference TRBV18 and TRBJ1-1): NAGVMQNPRHLVRRRGQEARLRCSPMKGHSHVYWYRQLPEEGLKFMVYLQKENIIDESGMPKERFSAEFPKEGPSILRIQQVVRGDSAAYFCASSPRGQGEESEAFFGQGTRLTVV.

This sequence joins TRBV7-2 and TRBJ2-3, with 9 bases matching TRBD2. V trimming: 1 base; J trimming: 4 bases; junction bases outside the gene matches: 6. The V gene's germline CDR1 is SGHTA and CDR2 FQGNSA. The CDR3 spans 16 residues. The CDR3 protein is CASSLVGGRAPDTQYF. Written as DNA, the CDR3 is TGTGCCAGCAGCTTAGTGGGCGGGAGGGCCCCAGATACGCAGTATTTT.

V and J are TRBV19 and TRBJ2-1; a possible D gene is TRBD2 (6 bases). Trimming pared 7 bases from V and 2 bases from J, leaving 12 bases between. Germline V gives CDR1 LNHDA, CDR2 SQIVND (reference sequence). The CDR3 totals 14 residues. CDR3 amino acids: CASTRTTPYNEQFF. DNA for the CDR3: TGTGCCAGTACCCGGACTACCCCCTACAATGAGCAGTTCTTC.

The V and J genes are TRBV28 and TRBJ2-1, with D possibly being TRBD2 (6 bases). The CDR3 loop spans 16 amino acids. With 6 bases removed from V and 0 bases from J, the gap between germline ends came to 15 bases. CDR1 and CDR2 from the germline V gene are MDHEN and SYDVKM. The chain's CDR3 is CASRQDYQSSYNEQFF. CDR3 DNA sequence: TGTGCCAGCAGACAGGACTATCAGAGCTCCTACAATGAGCAGTTCTTC.

The chain uses TRBV29-1 and TRBJ1-1, with D uncertain. The V and J ends lost 4 bases and 4 bases respectively, with 4 bases between them. Germline V gene sequence: CDR1 SQVTM, CDR2 ANQGSEA. This CDR3 is built from 10 residues. The CDR3 nucleotides are TGCAGCGTTGCAAGCACTGAAGCTTTCTTT. Residues: CSVASTEAFF.

The genes are TRBV12-3 or TRBV12-4 and TRBJ2-3, with D uncertain. The CDR3 consists of 12 residues. The ends were cut back, 3 bases at V and 2 bases at J, with 3 bases in the middle. CDR3 sequence: CASSFSTDTQYF. The CDR3 DNA sequence: TGTGCCAGCAGTTTCTCCACAGATACGCAGTATTTT.

In this sample, this clone turned up once. This sequence joins TRBV5-1 and TRBJ1-1; TRBD1 agrees at 8 bases. CDR3 length: 16 residues. Germline V gene sequence: CDR1 SGHRS, CDR2 YFSETQ. V dropped 4 bases and J dropped 1; count of bases not matched to a gene: 9. In DNA form, the CDR3 reads TGCGCCAGCAGCCCGCTGCCGGACAGGGCGAACACTGAAGCTTTCTTT. It yields the protein CASSPLPDRANTEAFF.

The chain links TRBV5-1 to TRBJ2-3; 8 bases match TRBD1. The junction had 3 bases not matched to a gene; V was cut back by 0 bases and J by 0 bases. The CDR3 consists of 16 residues. The germline V gene encodes CDR1 SGHRS and CDR2 YFSETQ. CDR3 DNA: TGCGCCAGCAGCTTGGGGGGACAGGCTAGCACAGATACGCAGTATTTT. It encodes CASSLGGQASTDTQYF.

The chain joins TRBV5-6 to TRBJ2-7; D remains ambiguous. Germline CDR1 reads SGHDT; CDR2 reads YYEEEE. V lost 0 bases to trimming and J lost 4 bases, with 5 bases between them. The CDR3 contains 12 residues. The CDR3 nucleotides are TGTGCCAGCAGCTTGGCGGATTACGAGCAGTACTTC. Translation: CASSLADYEQYF.